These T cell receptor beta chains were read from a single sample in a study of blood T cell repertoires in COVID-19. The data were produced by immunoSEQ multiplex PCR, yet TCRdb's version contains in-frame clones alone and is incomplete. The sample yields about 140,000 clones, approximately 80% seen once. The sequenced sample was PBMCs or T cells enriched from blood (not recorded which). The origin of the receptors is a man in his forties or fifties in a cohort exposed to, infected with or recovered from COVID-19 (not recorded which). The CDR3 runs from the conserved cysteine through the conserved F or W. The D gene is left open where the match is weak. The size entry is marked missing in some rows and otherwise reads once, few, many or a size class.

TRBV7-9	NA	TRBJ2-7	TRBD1	TGTGCCAGCAGCTGGACAGGGGGCGAGGGCTACGAGCAGTACTTC	CASSWTGGEGYEQYF
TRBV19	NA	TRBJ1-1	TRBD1	TGTGCCAGCGGGACAGGGGGTGCTTTCTTT	CASGTGGAFF
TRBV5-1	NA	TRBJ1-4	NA	TGCGCCAGCAGCCCGGACTGGAATGAAAAACTGTTTTTT	CASSPDWNEKLFF
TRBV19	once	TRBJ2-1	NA	TGTGCCAGTAGCCCCTCCCGGGACTCGCCGATAAATGAGCAGTTCTTC	CASSPSRDSPINEQFF
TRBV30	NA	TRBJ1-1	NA	TGTGCCTGGAGTGAACGTGTGACAAACACTGAAGCTTTCTTT	CAWSERVTNTEAFF
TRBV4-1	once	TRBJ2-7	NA	TGCGCCAGCAGCCAAGAATCCGGACAGTCCCTAAACCACGAGCAGTACTTC	CASSQESGQSLNHEQYF
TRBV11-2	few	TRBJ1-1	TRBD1	TGTGCCAGCAGCACCCGATTTTCGACAGGGAAGGACACTGAAGCTTTCTTT	CASSTRFSTGKDTEAFF
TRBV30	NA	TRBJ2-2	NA	TGTGCCTGGAGTGATCGGGACGGGGAGCTGTTTTTT	CAWSDRDGELFF
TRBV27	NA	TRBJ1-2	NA	TGTGCCAGCACTCCCGGACAGCCTTATGGCTACACCTTC	CASTPGQPYGYTF
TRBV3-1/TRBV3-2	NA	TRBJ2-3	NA	TGTGCCAGCAGCCAAGGGAGAGGTAAAAGCACAGATACGCAGTATTTT	CASSQGRGKSTDTQYF
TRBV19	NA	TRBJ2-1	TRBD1	TGTGCCAGTAGTACCAGGGACAGCAGCTCCTACAATGAGCAGTTCTTC	CASSTRDSSSYNEQFF
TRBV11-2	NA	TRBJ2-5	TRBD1	TGTGCCAGCAGCCCCGGACAGGGGAGGAAGGAGACCCAGTACTTC	CASSPGQGRKETQYF
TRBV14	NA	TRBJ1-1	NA	TGTGCCAGCAGCCAAGTCTCGGGGTACACTGAAGCTTTCTTT	CASSQVSGYTEAFF
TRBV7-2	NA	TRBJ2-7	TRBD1	TGTGCCAGCAGCGCAGGACAGGGAGGAATCGCCTACGAGCAGTACTTC	CASSAGQGGIAYEQYF
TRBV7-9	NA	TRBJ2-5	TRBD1	TGTGCCAGCAGCTTGGACAGGGGTGAGACCCAGTACTTC	CASSLDRGETQYF
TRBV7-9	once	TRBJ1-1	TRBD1	TGTGCCAGCAGCTTAGAAGAGGGGGCGGGTGAAGCTTTCTTT	CASSLEEGAGEAFF
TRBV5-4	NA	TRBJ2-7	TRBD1	TGTGCCAGCAGCTTAGCGTCGGGACAGGGGGCGTACGAGCAGTACTTC	CASSLASGQGAYEQYF
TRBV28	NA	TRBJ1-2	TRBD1	TGTGCCAGCAGTTTTGGACAGGGAGCCTCCCGTGGCTACACCTTC	CASSFGQGASRGYTF
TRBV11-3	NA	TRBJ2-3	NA	TGTGCCAGCAGCTTAATGGGGGGAAACACAGATACGCAGTATTTT	CASSLMGGNTDTQYF
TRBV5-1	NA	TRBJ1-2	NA	TGCGCCAGCAGCCCTGGACAAACACCTGGCTACACCTTC	CASSPGQTPGYTF
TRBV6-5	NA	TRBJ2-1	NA	TGTGCCAGCAGCTCCTTCGTCTATGAGCAGTTCTTC	CASSSFVYEQFF
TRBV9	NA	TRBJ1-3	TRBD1	TGTGCCAGCAGCGTAGAAGCAGGGGGCTTTGGAAACACCATATATTTT	CASSVEAGGFGNTIYF
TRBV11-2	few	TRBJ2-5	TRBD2	TGTGCCAGCAGCTTCCCTGGCGGGAGGGCCAAAGAGACCCAGTACTTC	CASSFPGGRAKETQYF
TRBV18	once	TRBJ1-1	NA	TGTGCCAGCTCACCCGGGGGGGCGGGGAGGACTGAAGCTTTCTTT	CASSPGGAGRTEAFF
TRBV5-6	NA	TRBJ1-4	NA	TGTGCCAGCAGCCTTGTCGGGGGAGAAAAACTGTTTTTT	CASSLVGGEKLFF
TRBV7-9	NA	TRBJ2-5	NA	TGTGCCAGCAGCCTCGGGGTAGCTGAGACCCAGTACTTC	CASSLGVAETQYF
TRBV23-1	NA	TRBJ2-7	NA	TGCGCCAGCAGTCAACCGGGACGGGACAATCCCTCCAACGAGCAGTACTTC	CASSQPGRDNPSNEQYF
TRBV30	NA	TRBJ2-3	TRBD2	TGTGCCTGGAGTAGGGGACTAGCGGGAGTATCAAACACAGATACGCAGTATTTT	CAWSRGLAGVSNTDTQYF
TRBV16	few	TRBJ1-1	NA	TGTGCCAGCAGCCAAACAGGGATGAACACTGAAGCTTTCTTT	CASSQTGMNTEAFF
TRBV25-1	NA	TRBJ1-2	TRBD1	TGTGCCAGCAGTGAATTAGGTAGAGCCGACAGGGGGCACTATGGCTACACCTTC	CASSELGRADRGHYGYTF
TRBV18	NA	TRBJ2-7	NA	TGTGCCAGCTCACGGGGGCCGAACTCCTACGAGCAGTACTTC	CASSRGPNSYEQYF
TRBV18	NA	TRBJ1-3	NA	TGTGCCAGCTCTCCCCGACTACATAGCTCTGGAAACACCATATATTTT	CASSPRLHSSGNTIYF
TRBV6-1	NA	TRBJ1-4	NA	TGTGCCAGCAGTGAAGCCCCCCCACGACAGAGAACTTTT	CASSEAPPRQRTF
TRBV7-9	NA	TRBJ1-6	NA	TGTGCCAGCAGCTTAGTGGCAGGGGCTAGTTCACCCCTCCACTTT	CASSLVAGASSPLHF
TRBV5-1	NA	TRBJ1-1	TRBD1	TGCGCCAGCAGCTCGATCCCTGGACAGGGGGATACTGAAGCTTTCTTT	CASSSIPGQGDTEAFF
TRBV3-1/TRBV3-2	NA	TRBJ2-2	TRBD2	TGTGCCAGCAGCCAGTACCCGGGACTAGCGGGCGCAAACACCGGGGAGCTGTTTTTT	CASSQYPGLAGANTGELFF
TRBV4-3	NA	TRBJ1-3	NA	TGCGCCAGCAGCCAAGAGGGAGGGGTAGGAAACACCATATATTTT	CASSQEGGVGNTIYF
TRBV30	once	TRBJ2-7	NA	TGTGCCTGGATAGGGGGGGACGGAGCCTACGAGCAGTACTTC	CAWIGGDGAYEQYF
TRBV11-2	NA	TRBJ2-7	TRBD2	TGTGCCAGCAGCTTACAGCGGACTAGTCTTTCCTACGAGCAGTACTTC	CASSLQRTSLSYEQYF
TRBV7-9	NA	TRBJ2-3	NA	TGTGCCAGCAGCCCCGGGACTGTCAGCACAGATACGCAGTATTTT	CASSPGTVSTDTQYF
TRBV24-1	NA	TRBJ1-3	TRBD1	TGTGCCACCAGCCCCCCCGGGGGGACAGGGGTTATCACTGGAAACACCATATATTTT	CATSPPGGTGVITGNTIYF
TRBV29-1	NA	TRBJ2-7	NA	TGCAGCGTCGGGGAGGAGTCGGGCGAGCAGTACTTC	CSVGEESGEQYF